The 25 T cell receptor beta chains presented below share a single source sample, sequenced in a study of T cell repertoires in cytomegalovirus infection. A single record per CDR3 protein comes from TCRdb applying MiXCR to the reads. Of 350,000 to 450,000 distinct CDR3 sequences detected, 15% to 20% appear once; the ten largest clones hold around 9.3%. The sample taken for sequencing was PBMCs. These receptors were collected from a human donor in good health (CMV status not recorded). Some clones in this sample may be carry-over from other donors' samples.

This clonotype has only a few counts. The CDR3 region has the DNA TGTGCCAGCAGCTCGGGACCAGGGCTAAAACTGTTTTTT. Protein: CASSSGPGLKLFF. This sequence joins TRBV7-2 and TRBJ1-4; possible D gene TRBD1, 5 bases. CDR3 length: 13 amino acids. Germline CDR1 and CDR2: SGHTA and FQGNSA. The V end was cut by 4 bases, the J end by 10 bases, with 13 bases between.

This clonotype was recorded at least ten times. The genes are TRBV20-1 and TRBJ1-6, with D perhaps TRBD1 (5 bases). The ends were cut back, 2 bases at V and 4 bases at J, with 12 bases in the middle. CDR1 and CDR2 from the germline V gene are DFQATT and SNEGSKA (reference sequence). This CDR3 has 15 amino acids. The CDR3 region has the DNA TGCAGTGCTAGACGGGCAGGGTCTTATAATTCACCCCTCCACTTT. It translates to CSARRAGSYNSPLHF.

The rearrangement links TRBV2 to TRBJ1-2, with D hard to call. The CDR3 is 14 amino acids. Trimming cost V 8 bases and J 5 bases, with 18 bases left between them. CDR1 is SNHLY and CDR2 is FYNNEI in the germline V gene. Here the CDR3 DNA reads TGTGCCAGCCGCTTGGGAAGCCCGGTTTATGGCTACACCTTC. Protein product: CASRLGSPVYGYTF. Supplemented by reference TRBV2 and TRBJ1-2, the full variable domain reads EPEVTQTPSHQVTQMGQEVILRCVPISNHLYFYWYRQILGQKVEFLVSFYNNEISEKSEIFDDQFSVERPDGSNFTLKIRSTKLEDSAMYFCASRLGSPVYGYTFGSGTRLTVV.

The V and J genes are TRBV12-3 or TRBV12-4 and TRBJ2-7, with D unclear. The length of the CDR3 is 13 residues. The germline V and J ends were trimmed by 3 bases and 7 bases, with 13 bases remaining between them. The CDR3 loop is CASSFGSTTEQYF. CDR3 coding DNA: TGTGCCAGCAGTTTTGGATCTACCACAGAGCAGTACTTC.

This clonotype was counted many times. The chain recombines TRBV7-8 with TRBJ2-2; 8 bases match TRBD2. With 2 bases clipped from V and 4 bases from J, the junction kept 3 bases outside the gene matches. Germline loops: CDR1 SGHVS, CDR2 FQNEAQ. This CDR3 comprises 15 residues. The DNA of the CDR3 is TGTGCCAGCAGCTTATCGAGCGGGGGCACCGGGGAGCTGTTTTTT. This sequence encodes CASSLSSGGTGELFF.

This clonotype was recorded a few times. The V call is TRBV5-1, the J call TRBJ2-7; 15 bases align to TRBD2. The junction had 8 bases not matched to a gene; V was cut back by 3 bases and J by 7 bases. CDR1 and CDR2 from the germline V gene are SGHRS and YFSETQ. CDR3 size: 16 residues. CDR3 DNA sequence: TGCGCCAGCAGCTCAAGGACTAGCGGGGGGGCCGGGGAGCAGTACTTC. Encoded protein: CASSSRTSGGAGEQYF.

This sequence joins TRBV20-1 and TRBJ2-7; perhaps TRBD2 as D (6 bases). The CDR3 loop spans 18 amino acids. Trimming cost V 2 bases and J 4 bases, with 27 bases left between them. Germline assignment: CDR1 DFQATT and CDR2 SNEGSKA (reference sequence). The CDR3 protein is CSARHSTPGDPRAYEQYF. The DNA of the CDR3 is TGCAGTGCTAGACATAGTACACCGGGGGACCCAAGAGCATACGAGCAGTACTTC.

The chain uses TRBV2 and TRBJ2-2, with 7 bases fitting TRBD2. After removal of 7 bases from V and 5 bases from J, the junction contained 10 bases not matched to a gene. This CDR3 is 15 amino acids long. The germline CDR1 and CDR2 sequences are SNHLY and FYNNEI. As DNA, the CDR3 is TGTGCCAGCACGTCCGGACTAGGACGGACCGGGGAGCTGTTTTTT. It yields the protein CASTSGLGRTGELFF.

The CDR3 nucleotides read TGCAGTGCTCGGGGTCTTAATTCACCCCTCCACTTT. Its translation is CSARGLNSPLHF. The rearrangement joins TRBV20-1 to TRBJ1-6; no reliable D call. V lost 5 bases to trimming and J lost 6 bases, with 8 bases between them. The CDR3 is made up of 12 amino acids. CDR1 is DFQATT, CDR2 SNEGSKA, per germline (reference sequence).

The rearrangement links TRBV28 to TRBJ2-1; D unclear. V shed 5 bases and J shed 3 bases, with 29 bases lying between them. CDR1 and CDR2 from the germline V gene are MDHEN and SYDVKM. The CDR3 has 20 amino acids. Here the CDR3 reads CASSTRRTPLRNLIYNEQFF. CDR3 DNA sequence: TGTGCCAGCAGTACGCGCCGCACACCACTTCGTAACTTGATCTACAATGAGCAGTTCTTC.

The rearrangement links TRBV7-6 to TRBJ2-3, with 11 bases identical to TRBD2. Germline CDR1 is SGHVS and CDR2 is FNYEAQ. Losses at the gene ends were 5 bases for V and 5 bases for J; bases not matched to a gene: 6. The CDR3 loop spans 15 amino acids. The CDR3 spells CASSLSGGAEDTQYF. The CDR3 region has the DNA TGTGCCAGCAGCCTTAGCGGGGGGGCGGAAGATACGCAGTATTTT. Together with reference TRBV7-6 and TRBJ2-3, the CDR3 gives the full variable domain: GAGVSQSPRYKVTKRGQDVALRCDPISGHVSLYWYRQALGQGPEFLTYFNYEAQQDKSGLPNDRFSAERPEGSISTLTIQRTEQRDSAMYRCASSLSGGAEDTQYFGPGTRLTVL.

This clonotype was counted only a few times. The rearrangement uses TRBV15 and TRBJ1-5, with a possible D match to TRBD1 (5 bases). The length of the CDR3 is 15 residues. With 0 bases removed from V and 7 bases from J, the gap between germline ends came to 13 bases. Germline V gene data show CDR1 as LNHNV and CDR2 as YYDKDF (reference sequence). CDR3 residues: CATSRDGGVGQPQHF. The CDR3 nucleotides are TGTGCCACCAGCAGAGATGGAGGGGTCGGGCAGCCCCAGCATTTT.

This clonotype was recorded at least ten times. J is TRBJ1-1 and V is TRBV7-2; D gene ambiguous. Trimming took off 7 bases at V and 4 bases at J, with 16 bases between the two ends. The CDR3 is 14 residues long. Germline CDR1 is SGHTA and CDR2 is FQGNSA. The CDR3 here is CASTPGWQSTEAFF. The CDR3, as DNA: TGTGCCAGCACCCCGGGGTGGCAGAGCACTGAAGCTTTCTTT.

This sequence joins TRBV20-1 and TRBJ2-1; TRBD2 matches at 9 bases. Germline CDR1 and CDR2: DFQATT and SNEGSKA (reference sequence). This CDR3 has 14 amino acids. J was trimmed by 2 bases and V by 6 bases; bases with no gene match: 5. CDR3 nucleotides: TGCAGTGCCAAAAGCGGGGGGCCCTACAATGAGCAGTTCTTC. It is translated as CSAKSGGPYNEQFF.

The gene calls are TRBV20-1 and TRBJ2-7; tentative D call: TRBD1 (6 bases). V was clipped by 4 bases and J by 2 bases, with 9 bases between them. CDR1 DFQATT and CDR2 SNEGSKA come from the germline V gene (reference sequence). This CDR3 is 12 amino acids long. CDR3 in DNA: TGCAGTGCTATACAGGGCGCCTACGAGCAGTACTTC. Protein product: CSAIQGAYEQYF.

This clonotype was counted ten times or more. This sequence joins TRBV7-8 and TRBJ2-7, with D possibly being TRBD1 or TRBD2 (6 bases each). Germline values: CDR1 SGHVS, CDR2 FQNEAQ. V lost 1 base and J 7 bases, leaving 11 bases between the germline ends. The CDR3 sequence is 13 residues long. This CDR3 reads CASSLVAGQEQYF. The CDR3 DNA is TGTGCCAGCAGCTTAGTGGCGGGACAAGAGCAGTACTTC. Looking up the rest from reference TRBV7-8 and TRBJ2-7 gives the full variable domain: GAGVSQSPRYKVAKRGQDVALRCDPISGHVSLFWYQQALGQGPEFLTYFQNEAQLDKSGLPSDRFFAERPEGSVSTLKIQRTQQEDSAVYLCASSLVAGQEQYFGPGTRLTVT.

This chain joins TRBV10-3 and TRBJ1-1, with 7 bases matching TRBD1. The CDR3 spans 12 residues. Trimming took 10 bases from V and 7 from J; bases not matched to a gene: 9. The germline V gene encodes CDR1 ENHRY and CDR2 SYGVKD. The CDR3 bases are TGTGCCAGCCGGGGACAGACGGGTGAAGCTTTCTTT. Its translation: CASRGQTGEAFF.

The chain recombines TRBV6-5 with TRBJ2-3; 15 bases are shared with TRBD2. Germline V gives CDR1 MNHEY, CDR2 SVGAGI. With 6 bases clipped from V and 3 bases from J, the junction kept 7 bases outside the gene matches. The CDR3 length is 17 residues. CDR3 loop: CASSRGLAGGRTDTQYF. As DNA, the CDR3 is TGTGCCAGCAGCCGAGGACTAGCGGGGGGGCGAACAGATACGCAGTATTTT.

This clonotype was seen ten or more times. The V gene is TRBV7-8, the J gene TRBJ2-3; 13 bases are shared with TRBD2. V dropped 5 bases and J dropped 4; count of bases not matched to a gene: 6. The CDR3 consists of 16 residues. Germline lookup yields CDR1 SGHVS and CDR2 FQNEAQ. The CDR3 region is CASSGRTSGGPDTQYF. CDR3 bases: TGTGCCAGCAGCGGCCGGACTAGCGGGGGTCCAGATACGCAGTATTTT.

This clonotype was detected ten times or more. The CDR3 DNA is TGTGCCAGCAGCTTAGGTTACAGGGGGAGTCAGCCCCAGCATTTT. Its protein is CASSLGYRGSQPQHF. The genes are TRBV7-2 and TRBJ1-5; 8 bases match TRBD1. CDR1 SGHTA and CDR2 FQGNSA come from the germline V gene. Trimming took 1 base from V and 6 from J; bases not matched to a gene: 5. The CDR3 spans 15 residues.

This clonotype was found a few times. This chain joins TRBV11-2 and TRBJ2-2; D may be TRBD1 (5 bases). The V end lost 5 bases, the J end lost 3 bases, and 10 bases lay between the germline ends. The CDR3 runs to 14 residues. CDR1 is SGHAT, CDR2 FQNNGV, per germline. The CDR3 nucleotides are TGTGCCAGCAGCCAAGGGGAACACACCGGGGAGCTGTTTTTT. Translation gives CASSQGEHTGELFF.

This sequence joins TRBV18 and TRBJ2-7; possibly TRBD1 or TRBD2 for D (6 bases each). Trimming removed 3 bases at V and 0 bases at J, with 15 bases between. CDR3 size: 16 residues. From germline, CDR1 is KGHSH and CDR2 LQKENI. The CDR3 DNA reads as TGTGCCAGCTCACCGGTCCCGGGGGCTAGCTCCTACGAGCAGTACTTC. Amino acid sequence: CASSPVPGASSYEQYF.

The gene calls are TRBV6-5 and TRBJ1-5, with 9 bases matching TRBD1. The CDR3 consists of 14 residues. V lost 6 bases and J lost 7; bases outside the gene matches: 7. Germline CDR1 MNHEY, CDR2 SVGAGI. The CDR3 coding sequence is TGTGCCAGCAGCCAGGGACAGGGAGGACAGCCCCAGCATTTT. Translated, it gives CASSQGQGGQPQHF.

The chain recombines TRBV4-1 with TRBJ1-1; TRBD1 matches at 9 bases. Germline V gene data show CDR1 as MGHRA and CDR2 as YSYEKL. CDR3 length: 15 amino acids. J was trimmed by 6 bases and V by 0 bases; bases with no gene match: 5. The CDR3 DNA reads TGCGCCAGCAGCCAAGATGACAGGGGGTGGTCTGAAGCTTTCTTT. Translation: CASSQDDRGWSEAFF.

The V gene is TRBV12-3 or TRBV12-4, the J gene TRBJ2-1; no reliable D call. Trimming pared 11 bases from V and 4 bases from J, leaving 12 bases between. This CDR3 contains 12 residues. The CDR3 reads CACLDPYNEQFF. The CDR3 DNA reads as TGTGCCTGCCTCGATCCTTACAATGAGCAGTTCTTC.